The 19 T cell receptor beta chains given below trace back to one sample, sequenced in a study of regulatory T cells in long-lasting Graves disease. Time point in this sample: newly diagnosed GD, antithyroid drugs for less than 3 months. RNA extracted from PBMCs served as the sequencing template. Investigators prepared the TCR beta libraries by applying iRepertoire HTBI primers and Arm-PCR of CDR3 regions. TCRdb redid the calling of the multiplex PCR reads with MiXCR, one entry per CDR3 protein. The table records 350,000 to 500,000 distinct CDR3 sequences, around 17% of them present only once. The same sample was also used in a study of T cells in Graves' hyperthyroidism and ophthalmopathy.

This specimen consisted of peripheral blood mononuclear cells (PBMCs), obtained at new diagnosis, from a patient treated with antithyroid drugs. These receptors all stem from a woman aged 18-35 years with Graves disease.

This clonotype was seen many times. The chain recombines TRBV5-1 with TRBJ2-1, with TRBD2 matching 7 bases. J lost 5 bases, V lost 4 bases, and 9 bases had no gene match. Germline CDR1 reads SGHRS; CDR2 reads YFSETQ. The CDR3 runs 15 residues. This chain's CDR3 is CASSQGRTSDNEQFF. DNA of the CDR3: TGCGCCAGCAGCCAAGGTAGAACTAGCGACAATGAGCAGTTCTTC.

This clonotype was counted a single time. Just one base apart from a much larger clone, this may be a read error. This chain uses TRBV24-1 with TRBJ1-5; D gene unclear. V was cut by 8 bases and J by 3 bases, with 16 bases left in between. Germline V gives CDR1 KGHDR, CDR2 SFDVKD. This CDR3 region has 15 residues. CDR3: CATMAIPPINQPQHF. The CDR3 DNA follows: TGTGCCACCATGGCCATCCCCCCGATCAATCAGCCCCAGCATTTT.

This clonotype was seen ten or more times. The chain recombines TRBV2 with TRBJ2-7; D may be TRBD2 (6 bases). Germline lookup yields CDR1 SNHLY and CDR2 FYNNEI. Trimming removed 6 bases at V and 2 bases at J, with 11 bases between. This CDR3 has 13 residues. CDR3 in DNA: TGTGCCAGCAGGGGAGGATGGACCTACGAGCAGTACTTC. Amino acid sequence: CASRGGWTYEQYF.

This clonotype was seen at least ten times. The chain joins TRBV6-1 to TRBJ1-1; a possible D gene is TRBD1 (5 bases). The germline V gene encodes CDR1 MNHNS and CDR2 SASEGT. The CDR3 runs to 14 residues. V was pared by 6 bases and J by 1 base, with 12 bases between. This CDR3 is CASSLGTTNTEAFF. DNA of the CDR3: TGTGCCAGCAGCCTTGGGACGACGAACACTGAAGCTTTCTTT.

This clonotype was seen many times. The V gene is TRBV28, the J gene TRBJ2-5; TRBD1 aligns across 10 bases. Germline CDR1 is MDHEN and CDR2 is SYDVKM. Germline trimming cut 2 bases from V and 1 base from J; bases unmatched to any gene: 10. This CDR3 has 18 amino acids. CDR3 in amino acids: CASSLGTGADWGQETQYF. DNA of the CDR3: TGTGCCAGCAGTTTAGGGACAGGGGCGGATTGGGGCCAAGAGACCCAGTACTTC.

This clonotype was seen a handful of times. The rearrangement uses TRBV12-3 or TRBV12-4 and TRBJ1-2; D uncertain. The V gene lost 5 bases and the J gene lost 1 base, with 8 bases spanning the gap. The length of the CDR3 is 13 residues. The CDR3 loop reads CASSSLGNYGYTF. In DNA, the CDR3 is TGTGCCAGCAGTAGCTTGGGTAACTATGGCTACACCTTC.

This clonotype was seen at least ten times. This chain uses TRBV7-9 with TRBJ2-7; D is unclear. The CDR3 loop spans 13 amino acids. V dropped 5 bases and J dropped 1 base, with 9 bases sitting between them. The germline gives CDR1 SEHNR, CDR2 FQNEAQ (reference sequence). CDR3 loop: CASSRASSYEQYF. In DNA, the CDR3 is TGTGCCAGCAGCCGCGCTAGTTCCTACGAGCAGTACTTC. Full variable domain (outside the CDR3, taken from reference TRBV7-9 and TRBJ2-7): DTGVSQNPRHKITKRGQNVTFRCDPISEHNRLYWYRQTLGQGPEFLTYFQNEAQLEKSRLLSDRFSAERPKGSFSTLEIQRTEQGDSAMYLCASSRASSYEQYFGPGTRLTVT.

The CDR3 protein is CASNRQAGLAGAGEQFF. The CDR3 bases are TGTGCCAGCAACCGACAGGCGGGACTAGCGGGAGCCGGTGAGCAGTTCTTC. The chain is built from TRBV12-3 or TRBV12-4 and TRBJ2-1; 14 bases line up with TRBD2. J was trimmed by 9 bases and V by 7 bases; bases with no gene match: 14. The CDR3 contains 17 residues.

This clonotype was seen ten or more times. V gene TRBV7-2 combines with J gene TRBJ2-1, with D perhaps assigned TRBD1 or TRBD2 (6 bases each). V lost 10 bases, J lost 6 bases, and 25 bases lay in between. Germline V gene lookup returns CDR1 SGHTA and CDR2 FQGNSA. The CDR3 runs to 16 residues. The CDR3 here is CATNIPGGGVSNEQFF. DNA for the CDR3: TGTGCCACCAACATACCTGGGGGCGGGGTATCCAATGAGCAGTTCTTC.

The V and J genes are TRBV12-3 or TRBV12-4 and TRBJ2-7, with TRBD2 matching over 10 bases. Trimming removed 6 bases from V and 0 bases from J; junction bases left unmatched: 8. The CDR3 is made up of 16 amino acids. CDR3 residues: CASRKLAGYRSYEQYF. The CDR3 DNA follows: TGTGCCAGCAGAAAACTAGCGGGATATCGCTCCTACGAGCAGTACTTC.

This clonotype showed up just a few times. V and J are TRBV7-2 and TRBJ2-1; no reliable D call. Germline CDR1 SGHTA, CDR2 FQGNSA. This CDR3 region has 13 residues. The V and J ends lost 5 bases and 7 bases respectively, with 12 bases between them. The CDR3 DNA reads TGTGCCAGCAGCCCATTCCCCCCAAATGAGCAGTTCTTC. Amino acids: CASSPFPPNEQFF.

Ten or more counts support this clonotype. The gene calls are TRBV20-1 and TRBJ2-7; 8 nucleotides match TRBD2. Germline V lookup: CDR1 DFQATT, CDR2 SNEGSKA (reference sequence). CDR3 length: 14 residues. V shed 2 bases, J shed 2 bases, and the junction held 5 bases outside the gene matches. The chain's CDR3 is CSARTAGGPYEQYF. The CDR3 coding sequence is TGCAGTGCTAGAACGGCGGGAGGTCCCTACGAGCAGTACTTC.

This clonotype was seen ten or more times. The V gene is TRBV6-1, the J gene TRBJ2-5; 9 bases are a match to TRBD1. The germline gives CDR1 MNHNS, CDR2 SASEGT. Unmatched junction bases numbered 7, after V lost 6 bases and J lost 5 bases. The CDR3 is 14 amino acids. The DNA for the CDR3 is TGTGCCAGCAGGGAAACAGGGGGCGGGGAGACCCAGTACTTC. It yields the protein CASRETGGGETQYF.

This clonotype has at least ten counts. The genes are TRBV11-3 and TRBJ1-1, with unresolved D. This CDR3 comprises 14 residues. The germline V and J ends were trimmed by 5 bases and 1 base, with 11 bases remaining between them. The germline CDR1 and CDR2 sequences are SGHNT and YENEEA. The CDR3 loop reads CASSTRTGNTEAFF. Written as DNA, the CDR3 is TGTGCCAGCAGCACGCGGACGGGGAACACTGAAGCTTTCTTT.

This clonotype was picked up a small number of times. The chain combines TRBV9 with TRBJ2-2; 9 nucleotides align to TRBD2. This CDR3 contains 17 residues. The trim removed 4 bases at V and 4 bases at J, leaving 11 bases unmatched. Germline V CDR1 and CDR2: SGDLS, YYNGEE. CDR3 region: CASSPRGRGRATGELFF. In DNA, the CDR3 is TGTGCCAGCAGCCCCCGCGGTCGCGGGAGGGCCACCGGGGAGCTGTTTTTT.

This clonotype was found a few times. The V gene is TRBV3-1, the J gene TRBJ2-4; D unresolved. Germline V gives CDR1 LGHDT, CDR2 YNNKEL (reference sequence). CDR3 length: 16 amino acids. V lost 4 bases and J 0 bases, leaving 13 bases between the germline ends. The CDR3 is CASSPLGNLAKNIQYF. The DNA of the CDR3 is TGTGCCAGCAGCCCCCTGGGAAACCTAGCCAAAAACATTCAGTACTTC.

This clonotype was seen ten or more times. The V and J genes are TRBV2 and TRBJ2-1, with a tentative D call TRBD2 (6 bases). The CDR3 runs to 13 residues. Germline V gene lookup returns CDR1 SNHLY and CDR2 FYNNEI. V lost 7 bases and J lost 7, with 14 bases in between. The CDR3: CASIRLDQNEQFF. CDR3 DNA: TGTGCCAGCATCCGACTAGATCAGAATGAGCAGTTCTTC. The whole variable domain, remainder taken from reference TRBV2 and TRBJ2-1, is EPEVTQTPSHQVTQMGQEVILRCVPISNHLYFYWYRQILGQKVEFLVSFYNNEISEKSEIFDDQFSVERPDGSNFTLKIRSTKLEDSAMYFCASIRLDQNEQFFGPGTRLTVL.

V gene TRBV4-3 combines with J gene TRBJ1-5; maybe TRBD1 (5 bases). V dropped 2 bases and J dropped 0 bases, with 14 bases sitting between them. CDR3 length: 17 residues. Germline CDR1 and CDR2: LGHNA and YSLEER. The CDR3 bases are TGCGCCAGCAGCCAAAACGCGGGGACCCATAGCAATCAGCCCCAGCATTTT. It codes for CASSQNAGTHSNQPQHF.

This clonotype was seen ten or more times. The V and J genes are TRBV12-3 or TRBV12-4 and TRBJ1-2; 7 bases line up with TRBD1. CDR3 length: 13 amino acids. Unmatched junction bases numbered 5, after V lost 6 bases and J lost 4 bases. The CDR3 nucleotides are TGTGCCAGCAGCCTGGGACAGCGCTATGGCTACACCTTC. It specifies CASSLGQRYGYTF.